This paragraph covers one TCR beta chain sequence. Antigen: not known. The record originates from a study of cytomegalovirus exposure and HLA in healthy donors. Study-level findings and limits: In the roughly 130 validation repertoires, a later analysis found that first-cohort TCR clusters tended to co-occur.

V trimming: 4 bases; J trimming: 3 bases; junction bases outside the gene matches: 10. There are 15 residues in the CDR3. CDR1 and CDR2 (germline): SQVTM, ANQGSEA. Generated by immunoSEQ multiplex PCR, the TCRdb table keeps only in-frame clones and is missing some. This table has 110,000 or so clones, more than 70% appearing once. Source material: PBMCs. The chain has TRBV29-1 and TRBJ1-1; 8 bases are shared with TRBD1. The receptor's source is a man younger than 35 in good health and CMV-seronegative. The CDR3 spells CSVVRTGRKDTEAFF. Written as DNA, the CDR3 is TGCAGCGTTGTTCGGACAGGGAGGAAGGACACTGAAGCTTTCTTT.